These 2 T cell receptor beta chains were all obtained from the same sample, sequenced in a study of blood T cell repertoires in COVID-19. Clones were read by immunoSEQ multiplex PCR, and TCRdb kept only the in-frame ones, dropping some. The profile shows about 290,000 clones, 85% of them singletons. The sample was peripheral blood. The receptors were sampled from a woman in her 50s with active or convalescent COVID-19.

The chain carries TRBV7-9 and TRBJ1-1; 7 bases agree with TRBD1. The CDR3 is 14 residues long. Looked up from germline, CDR1 is SEHNR and CDR2 is FQNEAQ (reference sequence). V shed 1 base, J shed 4 bases, and the junction held 3 bases outside the gene matches. The CDR3 reads CASSLGGQATEAFF. The CDR3 DNA follows: TGTGCCAGCAGCTTAGGAGGACAGGCCACTGAAGCTTTCTTT. Combining the CDR3 with reference TRBV7-9 and TRBJ1-1 gives the whole variable domain DTGVSQNPRHKITKRGQNVTFRCDPISEHNRLYWYRQTLGQGPEFLTYFQNEAQLEKSRLLSDRFSAERPKGSFSTLEIQRTEQGDSAMYLCASSLGGQATEAFFGQGTRLTVV.

This clone was observed a few times. The CDR3 DNA reads as TGTGCCAGCAGACAGGGAAATGAGCAGTTCTTC. Translating it yields CASRQGNEQFF. The chain employs TRBV25-1 and TRBJ2-1, with D possibly being TRBD1 (6 bases). This CDR3 has 11 amino acids. Germline V CDR1 and CDR2: MGHDK, SYGVNS. V shed 6 bases and J shed 7 bases, with 7 bases lying between them.